These 11 T cell receptor beta chains originate from one sample sequenced in a study of shared clonotypes between healthy human individuals. Terminally differentiated effector memory CD45RA+ cells were excluded from the naive CD8 cells, which were CD45RO-negative and positively selected for CCR7. Here immunoSEQ multiplex PCR was the method, and the copy in TCRdb shows in-frame clones only, minus some. The repertoire consists of about 2.1 million clones, with over 85% occurring once and the leading ten covering 1.5% to 2%. Sequences were obtained from naive CD8+ T cells from PBMCs. The receptors here all came from a man aged 18-30 years in good health. Some clones in this sample may be carry-over from other donors' samples.

This clone was picked up one time. This sequence joins TRBV7-8 and TRBJ2-2; 10 positions agree with TRBD1. V lost 3 bases and J lost 4; bases outside the gene matches: 8. CDR1 SGHVS and CDR2 FQNEAQ come from the germline V gene. The CDR3 consists of 17 residues. The CDR3 DNA reads as TGTGCCAGCAGCTTTACCCGGGACAGGGGTCCCACCGGGGAGCTGTTTTTT. Translation gives CASSFTRDRGPTGELFF.

The chain joins TRBV5-4 to TRBJ1-1; TRBD1 is a possible D gene (5 bases). This CDR3 has 17 residues. V was clipped by 4 bases and J by 0 bases, with 19 bases between them. Per the germline V gene, CDR1 is SGHNT and CDR2 is YYREEE (reference sequence). CDR3 DNA: TGTGCCAGCAGCCCTGGGGGTTCCTCAATTGTGAACACTGAAGCTTTCTTT. Amino acids: CASSPGGSSIVNTEAFF.

Concerning this clone: Other nucleotide sequences in the sample specify the same CDR3. The chain carries TRBV9 and TRBJ1-2, with TRBD1 matching 7 bases. From germline, CDR1 is SGDLS and CDR2 YYNGEE. Trimming cost V 1 base and J 2 bases; bases outside gene matches: 2. The CDR3 has 14 amino acids. The CDR3 nucleotides read TGTGCCAGCAGCGTATCGGGACAGAACTATGGCTACACCTTC. It codes for CASSVSGQNYGYTF.

The chain carries TRBV27 and TRBJ1-1; D not resolved. V gave up 0 bases and J gave up 2 bases, with 13 bases separating them. Germline assignment: CDR1 MNHEY and CDR2 SMNVEV (reference sequence). The CDR3 length is 16 residues. Written as DNA, the CDR3 is TGTGCCAGCAGTTTATCGACCCCCCCAGCAAACACTGAAGCTTTCTTT. Translation: CASSLSTPPANTEAFF.

The genes are TRBV7-9 and TRBJ1-4, with a possible D match to TRBD1 (6 bases). The CDR3 totals 15 residues. Germline V gene lookup returns CDR1 SEHNR and CDR2 FQNEAQ (reference sequence). V dropped 1 base and J dropped 8 bases, with 14 bases sitting between them. The CDR3 DNA sequence: TGTGCCAGCAGCTTAGTGGTAGGGGGTTGGGAAAAACTGTTTTTT. As protein: CASSLVVGGWEKLFF.

Here the CDR3 reads CATSREGRDTQYF. In DNA, the CDR3 is TGTGCCACCAGCAGAGAGGGGCGGGATACGCAGTATTTT. This chain joins TRBV15 and TRBJ2-3, with a weak D call TRBD1 (5 bases). Germline CDR1 and CDR2: LNHNV and YYDKDF (reference sequence). This CDR3 spans 13 amino acids. V lost 0 bases and J lost 6, with 7 bases in between.

The V and J genes are TRBV15 and TRBJ2-1, with TRBD2 matching 8 bases. V gave up 3 bases and J gave up 0 bases; unmatched junction bases: 4. The CDR3 is made up of 16 amino acids. Germline V gives CDR1 LNHNV, CDR2 YYDKDF (reference sequence). The CDR3 DNA is TGTGCCACCAGCAGTTACAGCGGGAGCTCCTACAATGAGCAGTTCTTC. It is translated as CATSSYSGSSYNEQFF. The complete variable domain, with remaining parts taken from reference TRBV15 and TRBJ2-1, reads DAMVIQNPRYQVTQFGKPVTLSCSQTLNHNVMYWYQQKSSQAPKLLFHYYDKDFNNEADTPDNFQSRRPNTSFCFLDIRSPGLGDTAMYLCATSSYSGSSYNEQFFGPGTRLTVL.

The V and J genes are TRBV4-1 and TRBJ2-7, with 7 bases identical to TRBD2. Germline loops: CDR1 MGHRA, CDR2 YSYEKL. The J segment lost 3 bases and the V segment lost 3 bases, leaving 11 bases of the junction unmatched. This CDR3 region has 16 residues. This chain's CDR3 is CASSQAPGLLDYEQYF. CDR3 sequence (DNA): TGCGCCAGCAGCCAGGCCCCGGGACTACTGGACTACGAGCAGTACTTC.

The V gene is TRBV21-1, the J gene TRBJ1-4; the D segment call TRBD1 is taken from the table without a DNA check. TRBV21-1 has pseudogene status. The CDR3 covers 18 residues. The CDR3 coding sequence is TGTGCCAGCAGCAAAACAGACAGGGTAGAGAGGACTAATGAAAAACTGTTTTTT. Translating gives CASSKTDRVERTNEKLFF.

The rearrangement uses TRBV5-4 and TRBJ2-3; no reliable D call. Germline CDR1 is SGHNT and CDR2 is YYREEE (reference sequence). The CDR3 has 12 residues. Trimming removed 3 bases from V and 4 bases from J, with 6 bases in between. The CDR3 DNA is TGTGCCAGCAGCTCGCTGTCAGATACGCAGTATTTT. Amino acids: CASSSLSDTQYF.

CDR3 protein: CASGFSTGELFF. The CDR3 DNA reads TGTGCTAGTGGTTTTAGCACCGGGGAGCTGTTTTTT. The V call is TRBV12-5, the J call TRBJ2-2; D is unclear. This CDR3 spans 12 amino acids. V lost 3 bases, J lost 4 bases, and 3 bases lay in between. CDR1 LGHNT and CDR2 FRNRAP come from the germline V gene. The full variable domain, completed using reference TRBV12-5 and TRBJ2-2, is DARVTQTPRHKVTEMGQEVTMRCQPILGHNTVFWYRQTMMQGLELLAYFRNRAPLDDSGMPKDRFSAEMPDATLATLKIQPSEPRDSAVYFCASGFSTGELFFGEGSRLTVL.